This TCR beta chain is drawn from a study of T-cell memory formation after mild COVID-19. In the study overall: TCR clusters were mostly donor specific. Notes on the study in general: Clones contracting over day 15 to 85 were CD4/CD8 balanced, with later expanders leaning CD4+. Clones which contracted sat mainly in CM and EM if CD4+, and in EMRA if CD8+.

Notes on this clonotype: No antigen is known for it.

From the 5' RACE reads, TCRdb called clonotypes with MiXCR, one entry per CDR3 protein. The repertoire consists of about 560,000 distinct CDR3 sequences, with about 20% occurring once and the leading ten covering around 8.4%. Trimming cost V 5 bases and J 11 bases, with 16 bases left between them. Germline loops: CDR1 PRHDT, CDR2 FYEKMQ (reference sequence). CDR3 length equals 13 residues. The specimen sequenced was PBMCs or a T cell subset sorted from them (not recorded which). This TCR was sampled from an adult woman who had mild COVID-19 (a few samples of this study predate the infection). Cell type and time point are not known. The rearrangement links TRBV13 to TRBJ1-5; D is ambiguous. This CDR3 reads CASSRSTERAQHF. CDR3 bases: TGTGCCAGCAGCCGATCCACAGAGCGGGCCCAGCATTTT.